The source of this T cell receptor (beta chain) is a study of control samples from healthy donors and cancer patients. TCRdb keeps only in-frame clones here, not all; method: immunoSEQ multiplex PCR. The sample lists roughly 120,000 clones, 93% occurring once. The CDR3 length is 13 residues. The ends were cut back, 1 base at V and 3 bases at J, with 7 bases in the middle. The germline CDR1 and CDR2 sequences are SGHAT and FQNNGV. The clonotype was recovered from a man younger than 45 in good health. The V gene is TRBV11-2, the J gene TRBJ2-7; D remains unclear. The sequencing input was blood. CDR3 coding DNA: TGTGCCAGCAGCTTAGCCGCCTTCTACGAGCAGTACGTC. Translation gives CASSLAAFYEQYV.